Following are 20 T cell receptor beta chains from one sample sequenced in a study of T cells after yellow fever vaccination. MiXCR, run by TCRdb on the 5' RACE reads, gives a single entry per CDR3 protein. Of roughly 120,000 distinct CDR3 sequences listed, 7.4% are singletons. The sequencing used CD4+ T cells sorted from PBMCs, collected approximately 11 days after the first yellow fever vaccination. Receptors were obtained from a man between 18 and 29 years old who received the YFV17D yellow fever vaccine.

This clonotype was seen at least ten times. The CDR3 DNA reads as TGTGCCAGCAGTTACATCGTGCCCGGACGGATTAGCTCCTATAATTCACCCCTCCACTTT. Its translation: CASSYIVPGRISSYNSPLHF. This chain joins TRBV6-2 or TRBV6-3 and TRBJ1-6; D ambiguous. V was pared by 2 bases and J by 0 bases, with 20 bases between. Germline CDR1 MNHEY, CDR2 SVGEGT. The CDR3 loop spans 20 amino acids.

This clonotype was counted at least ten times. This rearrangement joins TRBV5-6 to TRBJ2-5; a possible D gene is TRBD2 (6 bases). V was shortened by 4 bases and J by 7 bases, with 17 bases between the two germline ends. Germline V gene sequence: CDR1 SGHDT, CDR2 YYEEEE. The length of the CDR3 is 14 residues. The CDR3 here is CASSLGSEGRTQYF. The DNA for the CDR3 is TGTGCCAGCAGCCTAGGATCGGAGGGGAGGACCCAGTACTTC.

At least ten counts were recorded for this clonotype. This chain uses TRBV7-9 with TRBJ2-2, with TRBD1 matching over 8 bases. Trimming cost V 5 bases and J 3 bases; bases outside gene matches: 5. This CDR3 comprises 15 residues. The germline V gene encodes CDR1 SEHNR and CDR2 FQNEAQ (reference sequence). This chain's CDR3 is CASSADRGYTGELFF. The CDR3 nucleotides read TGTGCCAGCAGCGCCGACAGGGGATACACCGGGGAGCTGTTTTTT.

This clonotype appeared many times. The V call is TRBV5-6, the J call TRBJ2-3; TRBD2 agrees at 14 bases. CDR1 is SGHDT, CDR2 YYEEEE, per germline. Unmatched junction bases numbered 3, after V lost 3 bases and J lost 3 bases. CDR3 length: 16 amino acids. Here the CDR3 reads CASSWGTSGGTDTQYF. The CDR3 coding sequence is TGTGCCAGCAGCTGGGGGACTAGCGGGGGAACAGATACGCAGTATTTT. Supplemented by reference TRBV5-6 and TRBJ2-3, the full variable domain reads DAGVTQSPTHLIKTRGQQVTLRCSPKSGHDTVSWYQQALGQGPQFIFQYYEEEERQRGNFPDRFSGHQFPNYSSELNVNALLLGDSALYLCASSWGTSGGTDTQYFGPGTRLTVL.

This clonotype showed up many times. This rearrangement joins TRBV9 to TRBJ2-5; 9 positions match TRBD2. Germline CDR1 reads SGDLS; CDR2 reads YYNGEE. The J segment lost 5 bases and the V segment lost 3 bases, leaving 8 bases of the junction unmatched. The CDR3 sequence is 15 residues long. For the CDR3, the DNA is TGTGCCAGCAGCGCGGGTTTAGCGGGGGATGAGACCCAGTACTTC. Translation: CASSAGLAGDETQYF.

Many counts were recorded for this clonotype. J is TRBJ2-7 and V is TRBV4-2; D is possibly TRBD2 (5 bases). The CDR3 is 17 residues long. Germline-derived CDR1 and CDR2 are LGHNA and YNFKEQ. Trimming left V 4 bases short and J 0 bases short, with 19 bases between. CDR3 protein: CASSRRGDGPSSYEQYF. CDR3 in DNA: TGTGCCAGCAGCCGCCGGGGAGATGGACCAAGCTCCTACGAGCAGTACTTC.

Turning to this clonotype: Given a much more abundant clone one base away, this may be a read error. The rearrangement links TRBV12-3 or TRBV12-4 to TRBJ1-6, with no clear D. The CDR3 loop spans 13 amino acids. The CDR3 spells CSSRISYNSPLHF. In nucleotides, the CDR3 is TGTTCCAGCCGCATTTCATATAATTCACCCCTCCACTTT.

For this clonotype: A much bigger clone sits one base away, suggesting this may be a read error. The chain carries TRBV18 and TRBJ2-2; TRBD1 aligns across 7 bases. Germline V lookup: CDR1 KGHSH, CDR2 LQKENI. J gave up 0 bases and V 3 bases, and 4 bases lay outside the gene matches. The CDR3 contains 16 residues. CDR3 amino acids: CASSPQGVTNTGELFF. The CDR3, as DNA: TGTGCCAGCTCACCCCAGGGGGTGACGAACACCGGGGAGCTGTTTTTT. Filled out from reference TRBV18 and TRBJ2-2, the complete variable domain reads NAGVMQNPRHLVRRRGQEARLRCSPMKGHSHVYWYRQLPEEGLKFMVYLQKENIIDESGMPKERFSAEFPKEGPSILRIQQVVRGDSAAYFCASSPQGVTNTGELFFGEGSRLTVL.

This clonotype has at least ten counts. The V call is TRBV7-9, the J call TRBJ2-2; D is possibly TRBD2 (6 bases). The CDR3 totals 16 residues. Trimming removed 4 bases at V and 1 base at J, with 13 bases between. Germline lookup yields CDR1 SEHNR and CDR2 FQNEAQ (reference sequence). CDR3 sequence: CASSSKRARNTGELFF. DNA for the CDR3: TGTGCCAGCAGCTCCAAGCGGGCCCGGAACACCGGGGAGCTGTTTTTT. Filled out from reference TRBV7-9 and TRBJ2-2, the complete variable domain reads DTGVSQNPRHKITKRGQNVTFRCDPISEHNRLYWYRQTLGQGPEFLTYFQNEAQLEKSRLLSDRFSAERPKGSFSTLEIQRTEQGDSAMYLCASSSKRARNTGELFFGEGSRLTVL.

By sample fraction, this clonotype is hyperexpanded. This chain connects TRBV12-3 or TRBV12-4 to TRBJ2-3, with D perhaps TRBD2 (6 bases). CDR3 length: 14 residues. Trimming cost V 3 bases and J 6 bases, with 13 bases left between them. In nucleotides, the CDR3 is TGTGCCAGCAGTTTGGGCGGGGTAGGGGATACGCAGTATTTT. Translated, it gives CASSLGGVGDTQYF.

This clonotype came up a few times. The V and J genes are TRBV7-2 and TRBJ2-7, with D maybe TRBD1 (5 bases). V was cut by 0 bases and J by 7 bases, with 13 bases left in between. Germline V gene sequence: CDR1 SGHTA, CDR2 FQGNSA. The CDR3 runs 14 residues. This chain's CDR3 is CASSLAGRAGEQYF. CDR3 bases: TGTGCCAGCAGCTTAGCAGGCAGGGCCGGGGAGCAGTACTTC.

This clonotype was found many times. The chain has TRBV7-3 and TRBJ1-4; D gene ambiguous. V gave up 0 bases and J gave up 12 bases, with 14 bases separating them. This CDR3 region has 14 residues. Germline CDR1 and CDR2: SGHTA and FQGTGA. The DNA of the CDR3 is TGTGCCAGCAGCTTAACTTCGGGAGGGAGTGAACTGTTTTTT. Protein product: CASSLTSGGSELFF. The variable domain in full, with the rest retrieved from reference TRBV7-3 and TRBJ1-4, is GAGVSQTPSNKVTEKGKYVELRCDPISGHTALYWYRQSLGQGPEFLIYFQGTGAADDSGLPNDRFFAVRPEGSVSTLKIQRTERGDSAVYLCASSLTSGGSELFFGSGTQLSVL.

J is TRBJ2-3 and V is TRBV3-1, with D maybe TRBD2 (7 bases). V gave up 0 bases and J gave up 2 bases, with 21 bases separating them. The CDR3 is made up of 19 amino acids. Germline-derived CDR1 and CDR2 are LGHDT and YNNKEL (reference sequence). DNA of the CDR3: TGTGCCAGCAGCCAAGATGGGGGGGGCGCCTCCAAATACACAGATACGCAGTATTTT. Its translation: CASSQDGGGASKYTDTQYF.

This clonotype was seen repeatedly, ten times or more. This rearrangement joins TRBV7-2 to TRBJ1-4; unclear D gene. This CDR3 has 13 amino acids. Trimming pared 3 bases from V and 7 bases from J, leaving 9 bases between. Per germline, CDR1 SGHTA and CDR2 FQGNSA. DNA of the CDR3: TGTGCCAGCAGCTTTGGGCAAGGTGAAAAACTGTTTTTT. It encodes CASSFGQGEKLFF.

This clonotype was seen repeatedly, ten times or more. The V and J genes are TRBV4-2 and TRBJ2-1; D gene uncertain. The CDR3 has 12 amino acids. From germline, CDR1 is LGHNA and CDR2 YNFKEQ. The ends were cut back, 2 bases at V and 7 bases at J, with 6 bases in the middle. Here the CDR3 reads CASSQNQNEQFF. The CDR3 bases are TGTGCCAGCAGCCAAAATCAGAATGAGCAGTTCTTC.

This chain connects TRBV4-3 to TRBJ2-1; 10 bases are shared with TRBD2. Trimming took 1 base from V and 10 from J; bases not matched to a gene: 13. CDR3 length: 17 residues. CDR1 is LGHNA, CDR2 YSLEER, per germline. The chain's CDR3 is CASSQVSSGGMLIEQFF. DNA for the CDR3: TGCGCCAGCAGCCAAGTTAGTAGCGGGGGGATGTTAATAGAGCAGTTCTTC.

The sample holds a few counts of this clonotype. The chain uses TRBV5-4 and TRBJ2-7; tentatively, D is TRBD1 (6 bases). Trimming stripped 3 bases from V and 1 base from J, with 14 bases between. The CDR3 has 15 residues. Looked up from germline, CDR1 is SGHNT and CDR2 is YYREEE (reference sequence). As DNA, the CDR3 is TGTGCCAGCAGCTCCACCCCGGACAGTTCCTACGAGCAGTACTTC. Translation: CASSSTPDSSYEQYF.

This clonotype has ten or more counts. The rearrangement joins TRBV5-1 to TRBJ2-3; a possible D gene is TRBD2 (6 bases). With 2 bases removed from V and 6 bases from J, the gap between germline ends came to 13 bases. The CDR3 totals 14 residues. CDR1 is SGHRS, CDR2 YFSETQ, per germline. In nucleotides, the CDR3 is TGCGCCAGCAGCTTCGGCGGGACCGACGATACGCAGTATTTT. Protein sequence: CASSFGGTDDTQYF.

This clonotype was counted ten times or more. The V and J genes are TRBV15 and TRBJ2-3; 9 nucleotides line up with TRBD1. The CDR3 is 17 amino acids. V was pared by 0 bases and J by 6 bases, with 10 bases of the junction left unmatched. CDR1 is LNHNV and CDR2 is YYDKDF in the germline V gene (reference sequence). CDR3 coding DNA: TGTGCCACCAGCAGAGATCTCGCGGACAGGGGTGGGGATACGCAGTATTTT. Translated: CATSRDLADRGGDTQYF.

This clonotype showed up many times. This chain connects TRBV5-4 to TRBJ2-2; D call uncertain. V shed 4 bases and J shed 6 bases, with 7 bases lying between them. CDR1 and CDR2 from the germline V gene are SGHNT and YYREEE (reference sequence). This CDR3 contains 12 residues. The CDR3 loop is CASSLGPGELFF. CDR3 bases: TGTGCCAGCAGCCTAGGGCCCGGGGAGCTGTTTTTT.